The 20 T cell receptor beta chains given below trace back to one sample, sequenced in a study of early T cells in non-severe SARS-CoV-2 infection. TCRdb redid the calling of the 5' RACE reads with MiXCR, one entry per CDR3 protein. The table records approximately 65,000 distinct CDR3 sequences, around 10% of them present only once. The material sequenced was whole blood, taken at baseline. These TCRs come from an adult who was a healthcare worker with PCR-confirmed SARS-CoV-2 infection or an uninfected control (not recorded which).

This clonotype was counted between two and nine times. The conserved phenylalanine or tryptophan normally closing the CDR3 is absent here, so this likely arose from a read error. The limits of the CDR3 on the DNA are not certain, so only TCRdb's listed CDR3 is given. The chain combines TRBV12-3 or TRBV12-4 with TRBJ1-1; the tabulated D call, TRBD1, remains unverified against the DNA. The CDR3 extends over 10 residues, inclusive of both ends. The CDR3 region is CASSGPGHII.

The table lists this clonotype with a few counts. The J gene is TRBJ2-7, the V gene TRBV15, with D possibly TRBD1 on 5 matching bases. V lost 0 bases to trimming and J lost 4 bases, with 10 bases between them. The CDR3 sequence is 14 residues long. The germline CDR1 and CDR2 sequences are LNHNV and YYDKDF (reference sequence). CDR3 DNA sequence: TGTGCCACCAGCAGAGAGGCAGGGCGGTACGAGCAGTACTTC. Its translation is CATSREAGRYEQYF.

The V gene is TRBV9, the J gene TRBJ2-3; 7 nucleotides line up with TRBD2. In germline, CDR1 is SGDLS, CDR2 YYNGEE. CDR3 length: 17 residues. V lost 2 bases to trimming and J lost 0 bases; unmatched junction nucleotides: 9. CDR3: CASSVPVGGGSTDTQYF. The CDR3 DNA follows: TGTGCCAGCAGCGTCCCTGTTGGGGGGGGAAGCACAGATACGCAGTATTTT.

This clonotype was seen a few times. CDR3 nucleotides: TGCGCCAGCAGCCAAGGAGCTAGCGGGGGCCCGGATACGCAGTATTTT. Its protein is CASSQGASGGPDTQYF. The chain uses TRBV4-3 and TRBJ2-3; 10 bases are a match to TRBD2. Trimming removed 1 base from V and 6 bases from J; junction bases left unmatched: 7. Germline CDR1 reads LGHNA; CDR2 reads YSLEER. CDR3 length: 16 residues.

This clonotype showed up just a few times. The J gene is TRBJ1-6, the V gene TRBV30; TRBD1 might be the D (6 bases). Looked up from germline, CDR1 is GTSNPN and CDR2 is SVGIG (reference sequence). V lost 2 bases, J lost 8 bases, and 10 bases lay in between. The CDR3 is 13 residues long. The chain's CDR3 is CAWSRTVDSPLHF. The DNA for the CDR3 is TGTGCCTGGAGTCGGACAGTGGATTCACCCCTCCACTTT. The full variable domain, completed using reference TRBV30 and TRBJ1-6, is SQTIHQWPATLVQPVGSPLSLECTVEGTSNPNLYWYRQAAGRGLQLLFYSVGIGQISSEVPQNLSASRPQDRQFILSSKKLLLSDSGFYLCAWSRTVDSPLHFGNGTRLTVT.

This clonotype occurred many times. The genes are TRBV7-2 and TRBJ2-1; 9 nucleotides align to TRBD1. This CDR3 is built from 16 residues. Unmatched junction bases numbered 10, after V lost 5 bases and J lost 5 bases. The germline CDR1 and CDR2 sequences are SGHTA and FQGNSA. The CDR3 reads CASSPELGQGNNEQFF. DNA of the CDR3: TGTGCCAGCAGCCCCGAACTGGGACAGGGAAACAATGAGCAGTTCTTC.

This clonotype has just a few counts. The V and J genes are TRBV20-1 and TRBJ2-7; D is undetermined. V shed 3 bases and J shed 2 bases, with 8 bases lying between them. Germline V gene data show CDR1 as DFQATT and CDR2 as SNEGSKA (reference sequence). This CDR3 is 12 amino acids long. The DNA for the CDR3 is TGCAGTGCTAGTCAGTACCCCTACGAGCAGTACTTC. This gives the protein CSASQYPYEQYF.

In this sample, this clonotype turned up a few times. The rearrangement uses TRBV7-2 and TRBJ1-2; D gene uncertain. Trimming cost V 5 bases and J 8 bases, with 21 bases left between them. From germline, CDR1 is SGHTA and CDR2 FQGNSA. This CDR3 comprises 15 residues. The CDR3 protein is CASSPNAGGPGGYTF. The CDR3 bases are TGTGCCAGCAGCCCAAACGCGGGCGGACCGGGAGGCTACACCTTC.

This clonotype was counted at least ten times. The chain joins TRBV7-2 to TRBJ2-1; TRBD2 matches 10 bases. This CDR3 region has 16 residues. In germline, CDR1 is SGHTA, CDR2 FQGNSA. Trimming removed 3 bases from V and 3 bases from J; junction bases left unmatched: 5. CDR3 sequence: CASSLQAGGRYNEQFF. The DNA of the CDR3 is TGTGCCAGCAGCTTGCAAGCGGGGGGGCGCTACAATGAGCAGTTCTTC.

In this sample, this clonotype turned up a few times. The V and J genes are TRBV12-3 or TRBV12-4 and TRBJ1-2, with D possibly TRBD1 on 6 matching bases. The V gene lost 3 bases and the J gene lost 3 bases, with 14 bases spanning the gap. The CDR3 length is 15 residues. The CDR3 is CASSFVAGVDYGYTF. Written as DNA, the CDR3 is TGTGCCAGCAGTTTTGTGGCAGGGGTGGACTATGGCTACACCTTC.

In its sample, this clonotype was seen a few times. The chain links TRBV7-8 to TRBJ2-3; D gene uncertain. The germline gives CDR1 SGHVS, CDR2 FQNEAQ. The CDR3 sequence is 15 residues long. The V end lost 3 bases, the J end lost 2 bases, and 12 bases lay between the germline ends. As DNA, the CDR3 is TGTGCCAGCAGCTTTTTTCAGGCTGACACAGATACGCAGTATTTT. Protein: CASSFFQADTDTQYF.

This clonotype was seen many times. The rearrangement uses TRBV6-1 and TRBJ1-6; D may be TRBD1 (6 bases). The germline CDR1 and CDR2 sequences are MNHNS and SASEGT. The CDR3 is 13 residues long. Trimming removed 6 bases from V and 13 bases from J, with 16 bases in between. In nucleotides, the CDR3 is TGTGCCAGCAGGGGACAAGACGCCGGGCCCCTCCACTTT. Protein: CASRGQDAGPLHF.

The sample holds many counts of this clonotype. CDR3 loop: CASSLLGTGGKDTGELFF. CDR3 bases: TGTGCCAGCAGTTTGCTTGGGACAGGGGGCAAGGACACCGGGGAGCTGTTTTTT. The chain couples TRBV28 to TRBJ2-2, with 12 bases aligning to TRBD1. After removal of 3 bases from V and 3 bases from J, the junction contained 8 bases not matched to a gene. The V gene's germline CDR1 is MDHEN and CDR2 SYDVKM. This CDR3 has 18 amino acids.

This chain uses TRBV3-1 with TRBJ1-1; D unclear. Germline CDR1 and CDR2: LGHDT and YNNKEL (reference sequence). Trimming removed 4 bases from V and 3 bases from J, with 9 bases in between. CDR3 length: 13 residues. The chain's CDR3 is CASSRRVDTEAFF. Written as DNA, the CDR3 is TGTGCCAGCAGCCGACGGGTCGACACTGAAGCTTTCTTT. The entire variable domain, with the rest obtained from reference TRBV3-1 and TRBJ1-1, is as follows: DTAVSQTPKYLVTQMGNDKSIKCEQNLGHDTMYWYKQDSKKFLKIMFSYNNKELIINETVPNRFSPKSPDKAHLNLHINSLELGDSAVYFCASSRRVDTEAFFGQGTRLTVV.

This clonotype was seen a few times. The gene calls are TRBV7-3 and TRBJ2-5; TRBD1 matches 7 bases. V shed 5 bases, J shed 2 bases, and the junction held 8 bases outside the gene matches. Germline V gene lookup returns CDR1 SGHTA and CDR2 FQGTGA. The CDR3 is 15 residues long. Here the CDR3 DNA reads TGTGCCAGCAGCCGCGGACCGGGACAGCAAGAGACCCAGTACTTC. Protein product: CASSRGPGQQETQYF. Full variable domain (missing parts from reference TRBV7-3 and TRBJ2-5): GAGVSQTPSNKVTEKGKYVELRCDPISGHTALYWYRQSLGQGPEFLIYFQGTGAADDSGLPNDRFFAVRPEGSVSTLKIQRTERGDSAVYLCASSRGPGQQETQYFGPGTRLLVL.

The gene calls are TRBV6-1 and TRBJ2-1; TRBD2 is a possible D gene (6 bases). V shed 4 bases and J shed 8 bases, with 15 bases lying between them. The CDR3 contains 14 residues. In germline, CDR1 is MNHNS, CDR2 SASEGT. Here the CDR3 reads CASSVGTLAHEQFF. CDR3 bases: TGTGCCAGCAGTGTCGGGACTTTAGCCCATGAGCAGTTCTTC.

There are a few counts of this clonotype. The V call is TRBV25-1, the J call TRBJ2-5; tentatively, D is TRBD1 (8 bases). Trimming stripped 2 bases from V and 5 bases from J, with 12 bases between. Germline V lookup: CDR1 MGHDK, CDR2 SYGVNS. This CDR3 has 14 amino acids. Here the CDR3 DNA reads TGTGCCAGCAGTGAACTACAGGGGGGGGAGACCCAGTACTTC. It is translated as CASSELQGGETQYF.

This clonotype was observed a handful of times. The rearrangement links TRBV12-3 or TRBV12-4 to TRBJ1-4; possibly TRBD1 for D (6 bases). V was pared by 5 bases and J by 2 bases, with 12 bases between. The CDR3 contains 15 residues. The CDR3 DNA sequence: TGTGCCAGCAGTCGCGGACAGTCTACTAATGAAAAACTGTTTTTT. Encoded protein: CASSRGQSTNEKLFF.

V gene TRBV19 combines with J gene TRBJ2-5; possible D gene TRBD2, 6 bases. V shed 4 bases and J shed 3 bases, with 18 bases lying between them. This CDR3 comprises 16 residues. The germline gives CDR1 LNHDA, CDR2 SQIVND (reference sequence). CDR3 in DNA: TGTGCCAGTAGTAGGTCAGGTATTGGGGGGAAAGAGACCCAGTACTTC. This gives the protein CASSRSGIGGKETQYF.

The rearrangement uses TRBV6-2 or TRBV6-3 and TRBJ1-1, with TRBD1 identical over 9 bases. The junction had 4 bases not matched to a gene; V was cut back by 3 bases and J by 8 bases. This CDR3 spans 13 amino acids. Germline assignment: CDR1 MNHEY and CDR2 SVGEGT. The CDR3 bases are TGTGCCAGCAGTTATCTTGGGACAGGGGAAGCTTTCTTT. This encodes CASSYLGTGEAFF.